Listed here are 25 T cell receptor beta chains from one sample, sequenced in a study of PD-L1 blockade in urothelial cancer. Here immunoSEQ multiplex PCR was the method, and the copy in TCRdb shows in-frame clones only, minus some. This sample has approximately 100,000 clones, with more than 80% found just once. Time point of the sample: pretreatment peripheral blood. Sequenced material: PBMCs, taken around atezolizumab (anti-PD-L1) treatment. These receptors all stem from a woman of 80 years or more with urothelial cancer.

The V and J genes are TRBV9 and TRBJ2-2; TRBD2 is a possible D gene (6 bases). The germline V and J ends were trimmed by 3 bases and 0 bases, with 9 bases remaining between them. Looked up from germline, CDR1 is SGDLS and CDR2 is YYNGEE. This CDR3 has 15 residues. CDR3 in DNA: TGTGCCAGCAGCGGGACTAATCCGAACACCGGGGAGCTGTTTTTT. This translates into CASSGTNPNTGELFF. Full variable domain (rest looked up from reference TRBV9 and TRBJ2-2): DSGVTQTPKHLITATGQRVTLRCSPRSGDLSVYWYQQSLDQGLQFLIQYYNGEERAKGNILERFSAQQFPDLHSELNLSSLELGDSALYFCASSGTNPNTGELFFGEGSRLTVL.

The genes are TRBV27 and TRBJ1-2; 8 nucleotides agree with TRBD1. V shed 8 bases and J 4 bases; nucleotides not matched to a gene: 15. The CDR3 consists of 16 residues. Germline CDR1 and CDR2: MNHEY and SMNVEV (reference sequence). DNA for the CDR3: TGTGCCAGCGACCCAAGTGGGCAGGGGGCTTCCTATGGCTACACCTTC. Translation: CASDPSGQGASYGYTF.

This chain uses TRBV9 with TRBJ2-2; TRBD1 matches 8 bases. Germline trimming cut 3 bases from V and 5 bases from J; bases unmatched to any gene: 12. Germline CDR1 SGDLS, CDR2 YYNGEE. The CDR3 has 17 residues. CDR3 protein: CASSAGQGVIATGELFF. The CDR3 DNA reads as TGTGCCAGCAGCGCCGGACAGGGCGTTATAGCGACCGGGGAGCTGTTTTTT.

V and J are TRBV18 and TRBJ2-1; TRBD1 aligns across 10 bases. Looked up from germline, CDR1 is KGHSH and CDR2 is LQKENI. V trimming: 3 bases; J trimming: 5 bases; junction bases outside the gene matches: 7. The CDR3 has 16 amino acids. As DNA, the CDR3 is TGTGCCAGCTCACCGTTGGGACAGGGGTCCAACAATGAGCAGTTCTTC. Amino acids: CASSPLGQGSNNEQFF. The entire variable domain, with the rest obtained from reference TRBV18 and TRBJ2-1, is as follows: NAGVMQNPRHLVRRRGQEARLRCSPMKGHSHVYWYRQLPEEGLKFMVYLQKENIIDESGMPKERFSAEFPKEGPSILRIQQVVRGDSAAYFCASSPLGQGSNNEQFFGPGTRLTVL.

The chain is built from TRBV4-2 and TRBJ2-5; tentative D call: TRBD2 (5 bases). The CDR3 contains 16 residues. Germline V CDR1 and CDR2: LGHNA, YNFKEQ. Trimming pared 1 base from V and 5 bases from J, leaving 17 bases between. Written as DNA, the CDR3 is TGTGCCAGCAGCCAAGGGGTCGAGGGAACAAGGGAGACCCAGTACTTC. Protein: CASSQGVEGTRETQYF.

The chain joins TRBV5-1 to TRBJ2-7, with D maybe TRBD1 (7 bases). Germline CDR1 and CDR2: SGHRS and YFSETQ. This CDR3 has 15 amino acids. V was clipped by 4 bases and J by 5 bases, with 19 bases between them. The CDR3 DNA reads TGCGCCAGCAGCCGCGGGACAGCACTGAGTAACGAGCAGTACTTC. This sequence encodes CASSRGTALSNEQYF.

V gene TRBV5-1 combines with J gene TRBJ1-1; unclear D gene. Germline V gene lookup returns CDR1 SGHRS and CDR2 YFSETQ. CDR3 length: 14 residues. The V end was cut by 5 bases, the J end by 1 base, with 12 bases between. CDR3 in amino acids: CASSPLEPNTEAFF. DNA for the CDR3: TGCGCCAGCAGTCCCCTGGAGCCGAACACTGAAGCTTTCTTT.

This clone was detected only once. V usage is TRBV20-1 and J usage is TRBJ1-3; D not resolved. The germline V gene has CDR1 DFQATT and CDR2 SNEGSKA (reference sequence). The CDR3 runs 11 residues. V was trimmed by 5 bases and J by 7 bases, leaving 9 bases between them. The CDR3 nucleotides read TGCAGTGCTCCCTCCGCGAACACCATATATTTT. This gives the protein CSAPSANTIYF.

CDR3 bases: TGCGCCAGCAGCTTAAGAATGACAGGGTTCGATGAGCAGTTCTTC. Protein product: CASSLRMTGFDEQFF. J is TRBJ2-1 and V is TRBV5-1, with 7 bases fitting TRBD1. Germline V gives CDR1 SGHRS, CDR2 YFSETQ. The J segment lost 8 bases and the V segment lost 2 bases, leaving 10 bases of the junction unmatched. CDR3 length equals 15 residues. The entire variable domain, with the rest obtained from reference TRBV5-1 and TRBJ2-1, is as follows: KAGVTQTPRYLIKTRGQQVTLSCSPISGHRSVSWYQQTPGQGLQFLFEYFSETQRNKGNFPGRFSGRQFSNSRSEMNVSTLELGDSALYLCASSLRMTGFDEQFFGPGTRLTVL.

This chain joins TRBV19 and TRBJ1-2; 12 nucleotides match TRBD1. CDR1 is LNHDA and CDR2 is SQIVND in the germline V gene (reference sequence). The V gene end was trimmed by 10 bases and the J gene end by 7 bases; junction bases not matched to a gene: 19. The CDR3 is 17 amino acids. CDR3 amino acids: CATRNPPGTGGRSGYTF. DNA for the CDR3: TGTGCCACCAGAAATCCCCCGGGGACAGGGGGCCGGAGTGGCTACACCTTC.

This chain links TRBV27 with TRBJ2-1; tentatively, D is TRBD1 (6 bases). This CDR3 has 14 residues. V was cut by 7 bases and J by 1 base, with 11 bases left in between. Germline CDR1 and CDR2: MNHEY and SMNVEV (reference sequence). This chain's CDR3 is CASTRDISYNEQFF. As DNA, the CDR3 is TGTGCCAGCACTCGGGACATATCCTACAATGAGCAGTTCTTC.

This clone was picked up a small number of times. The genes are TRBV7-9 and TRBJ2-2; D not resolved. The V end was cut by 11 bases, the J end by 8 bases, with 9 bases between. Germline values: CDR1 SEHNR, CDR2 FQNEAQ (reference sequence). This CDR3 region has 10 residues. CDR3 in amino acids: CAQDEGELFF. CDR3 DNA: TGTGCCCAAGATGAGGGGGAGCTGTTTTTT.

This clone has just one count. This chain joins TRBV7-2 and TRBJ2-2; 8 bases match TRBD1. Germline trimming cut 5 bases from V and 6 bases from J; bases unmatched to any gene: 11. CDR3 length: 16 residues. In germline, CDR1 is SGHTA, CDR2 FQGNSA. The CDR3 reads CASSLSPGQVSGELFF. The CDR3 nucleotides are TGTGCCAGCAGCCTCTCTCCGGGACAGGTGTCCGGGGAGCTGTTTTTT.

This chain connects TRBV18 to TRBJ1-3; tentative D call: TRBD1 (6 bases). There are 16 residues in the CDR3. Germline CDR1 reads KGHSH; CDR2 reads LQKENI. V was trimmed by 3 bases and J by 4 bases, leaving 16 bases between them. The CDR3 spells CASSPTTGSSGNTIYF. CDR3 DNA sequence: TGTGCCAGCTCACCCACGACAGGTTCGTCAGGAAACACCATATATTTT.

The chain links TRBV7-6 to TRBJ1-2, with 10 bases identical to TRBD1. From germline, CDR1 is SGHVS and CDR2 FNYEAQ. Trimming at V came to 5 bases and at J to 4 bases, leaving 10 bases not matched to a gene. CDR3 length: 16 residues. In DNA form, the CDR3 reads TGTGCCAGCAGCCCCGGAGGGACAGGGGCCTCCTATGGCTACACCTTC. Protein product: CASSPGGTGASYGYTF.

CDR3 sequence (DNA): TGTGCCAGCAGCTTTCCCCAGGGGGCGAGCACAGATACGCAGTATTTT. As protein: CASSFPQGASTDTQYF. This rearrangement joins TRBV5-6 to TRBJ2-3, with 8 bases fitting TRBD1. V shed 2 bases and J 0 bases; nucleotides not matched to a gene: 5. Per the germline V gene, CDR1 is SGHDT and CDR2 is YYEEEE. The CDR3 runs 16 residues.

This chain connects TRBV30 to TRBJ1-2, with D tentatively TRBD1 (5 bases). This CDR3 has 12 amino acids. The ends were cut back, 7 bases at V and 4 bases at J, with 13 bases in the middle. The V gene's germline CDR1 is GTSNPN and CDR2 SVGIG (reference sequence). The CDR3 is CAYTGRGYGYTF. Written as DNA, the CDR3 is TGTGCCTACACAGGCCGTGGCTATGGCTACACCTTC. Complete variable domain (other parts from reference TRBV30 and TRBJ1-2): SQTIHQWPATLVQPVGSPLSLECTVEGTSNPNLYWYRQAAGRGLQLLFYSVGIGQISSEVPQNLSASRPQDRQFILSSKKLLLSDSGFYLCAYTGRGYGYTFGSGTRLTVV.

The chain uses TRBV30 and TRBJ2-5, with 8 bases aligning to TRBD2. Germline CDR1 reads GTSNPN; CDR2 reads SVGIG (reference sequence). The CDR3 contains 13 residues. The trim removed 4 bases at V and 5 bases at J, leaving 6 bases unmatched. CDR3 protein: CAWNSGDFETQYF. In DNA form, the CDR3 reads TGTGCCTGGAATAGCGGGGACTTTGAGACCCAGTACTTC.

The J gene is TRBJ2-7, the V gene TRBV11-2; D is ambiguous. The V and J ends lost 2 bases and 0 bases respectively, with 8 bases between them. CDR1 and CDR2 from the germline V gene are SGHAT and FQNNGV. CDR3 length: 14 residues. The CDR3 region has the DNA TGTGCCAGCAGCTTACAGGCCAGCTCCTACGAGCAGTACTTC. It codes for CASSLQASSYEQYF.

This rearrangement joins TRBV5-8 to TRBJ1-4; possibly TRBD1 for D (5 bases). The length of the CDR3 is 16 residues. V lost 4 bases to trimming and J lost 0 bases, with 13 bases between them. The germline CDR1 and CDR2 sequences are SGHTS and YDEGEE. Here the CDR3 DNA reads TGTGCCAGCAGCGGGGGGATGACGGCAACTAATGAAAAACTGTTTTTT. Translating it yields CASSGGMTATNEKLFF. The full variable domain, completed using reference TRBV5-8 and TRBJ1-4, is EAGVTQSPTHLIKTRGQQATLRCSPISGHTSVYWYQQALGLGLQFLLWYDEGEERNRGNFPPRFSGRQFPNYSSELNVNALELEDSALYLCASSGGMTATNEKLFFGSGTQLSVL.

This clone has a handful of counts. CDR3 bases: TGTGCCAGCAGTTTAGAGGGCACCAATCAGCCCCAGCATTTT. This codes for CASSLEGTNQPQHF. The chain employs TRBV27 and TRBJ1-5, with unresolved D. The CDR3 is made up of 14 amino acids. CDR1 MNHEY and CDR2 SMNVEV come from the germline V gene (reference sequence). V shed 2 bases and J shed 3 bases, with 8 bases lying between them.

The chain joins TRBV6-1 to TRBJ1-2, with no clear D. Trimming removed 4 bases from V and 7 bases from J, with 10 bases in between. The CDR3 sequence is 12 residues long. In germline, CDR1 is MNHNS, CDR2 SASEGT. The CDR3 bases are TGTGCCAGCAGTGTGCAGATCCTTGGCTACACCTTC. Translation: CASSVQILGYTF.

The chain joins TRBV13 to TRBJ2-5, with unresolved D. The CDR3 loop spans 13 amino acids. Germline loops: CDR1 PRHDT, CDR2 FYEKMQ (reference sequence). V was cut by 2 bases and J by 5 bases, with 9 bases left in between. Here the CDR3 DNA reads TGTGCCAGCAGCTTAATCCCCGGTGAGACCCAGTACTTC. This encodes CASSLIPGETQYF.

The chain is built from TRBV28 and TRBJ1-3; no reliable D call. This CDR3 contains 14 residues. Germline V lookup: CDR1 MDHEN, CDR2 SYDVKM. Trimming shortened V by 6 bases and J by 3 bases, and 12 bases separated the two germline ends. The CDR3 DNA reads TGTGCCAGCAGCTTTTTGTCCCTTGGAAACACCATATATTTT. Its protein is CASSFLSLGNTIYF.

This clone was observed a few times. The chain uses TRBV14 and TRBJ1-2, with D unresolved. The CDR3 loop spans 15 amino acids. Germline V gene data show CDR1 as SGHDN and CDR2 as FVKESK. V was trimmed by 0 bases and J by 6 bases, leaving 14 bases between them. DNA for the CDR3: TGTGCCAGCAGCCAAGAAGGTCCGGGGAGGGATGGCTACACCTTC. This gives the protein CASSQEGPGRDGYTF.